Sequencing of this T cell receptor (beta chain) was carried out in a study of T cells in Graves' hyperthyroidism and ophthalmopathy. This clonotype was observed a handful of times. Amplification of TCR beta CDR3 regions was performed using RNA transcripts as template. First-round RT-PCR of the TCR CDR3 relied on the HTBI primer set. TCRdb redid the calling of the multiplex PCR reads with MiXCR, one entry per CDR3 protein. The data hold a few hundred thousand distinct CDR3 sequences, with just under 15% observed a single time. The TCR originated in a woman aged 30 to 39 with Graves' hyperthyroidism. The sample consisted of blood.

The DNA for the CDR3 is TGTGCCAGCAGCTTAGGTCCCTTGGTGAGGGGGGCCAGACTAGCGGGAGACTACAATGAGCAGTTCTTC. It translates to CASSLGPLVRGARLAGDYNEQFF. The rearrangement uses TRBV7-3 and TRBJ2-1; 12 bases agree with TRBD2. This CDR3 region has 23 residues. CDR1 is SGHTA and CDR2 is FQGTGA in the germline V gene. J lost 3 bases, V lost 2 bases, and 23 bases had no gene match.